The source of this T cell receptor (beta chain) is a study of tumor-infiltrating lymphocytes in primary liver carcinoma. Study-level background: Between 4.2 and 10 cm across, the tumors were all of stage T1-T3 N0M0.

Each 20-30 mg portion of unsorted bulk tissue served as the source for co-extraction of RNA and DNA. The input was 400 to 500 ng total RNA; TCR beta cDNA was made from it with a constant-region primer. Modified slightly, ARM-PCR produced TCR beta libraries over three nested multiplex PCR rounds. Both of the initial two PCR rounds ran for about 11 cycles and employed TRBV1-TRBV30 forward primers alongside a C-beta reverse primer. TCRdb called the multiplex PCR reads again in MiXCR, with one record for every CDR3 protein. The repertoire has about 60,000 distinct CDR3 sequences, approximately 74% of them found once; the top ten carry 30% to 40%. Notes on the study in general: Only around 7.5-24% of top clones occurred in all five tumor regions. Between tumor regions, pairs overlapped more than tumor-adjacent and tumor-blood pairs did. Blood had a significantly lower top-250-clone fraction than tumors did (p = 0.039).

Of note for this clonotype: Its target is unknown. This may be a read error: a much more frequent sequence differs by one nucleotide.

Unmatched junction bases numbered 13, after V lost 6 bases and J lost 5 bases. This CDR3 is 15 amino acids long. Germline V gives CDR1 MDHEN, CDR2 SYDVKM. This clonotype was obtained from a man in his forties or fifties with primary liver carcinoma and hepatitis B virus infection. The sample comprised liver tumor tissue from sampling region 4. Subset reported: tumor region T4, right-lateral pole. The V gene is TRBV28, the J gene TRBJ2-7, with 7 bases that match TRBD1. The CDR3: CASSTPRQGFDEQYF. In DNA form, the CDR3 reads TGTGCCAGCAGCACGCCACGACAGGGCTTCGACGAGCAGTACTTC.